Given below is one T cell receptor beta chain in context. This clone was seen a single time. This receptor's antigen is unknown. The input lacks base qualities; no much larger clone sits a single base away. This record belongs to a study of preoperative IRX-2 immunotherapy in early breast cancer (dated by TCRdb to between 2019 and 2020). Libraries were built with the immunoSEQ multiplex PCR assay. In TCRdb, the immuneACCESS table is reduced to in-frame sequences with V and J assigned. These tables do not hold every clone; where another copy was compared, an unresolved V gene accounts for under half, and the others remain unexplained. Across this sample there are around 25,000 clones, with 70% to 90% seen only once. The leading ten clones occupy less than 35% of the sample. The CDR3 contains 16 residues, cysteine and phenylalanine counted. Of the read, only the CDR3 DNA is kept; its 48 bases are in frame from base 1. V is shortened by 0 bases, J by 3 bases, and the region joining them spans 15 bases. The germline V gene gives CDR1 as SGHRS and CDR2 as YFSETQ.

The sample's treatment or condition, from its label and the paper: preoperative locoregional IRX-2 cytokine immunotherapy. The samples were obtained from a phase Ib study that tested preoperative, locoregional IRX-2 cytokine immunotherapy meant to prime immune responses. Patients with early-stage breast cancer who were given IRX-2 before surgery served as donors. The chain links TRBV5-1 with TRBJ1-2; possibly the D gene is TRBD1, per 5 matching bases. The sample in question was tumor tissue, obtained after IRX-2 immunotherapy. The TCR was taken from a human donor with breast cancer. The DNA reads TGCGCCAGCAGCTTGGTCCCCGCAGGGACGGACTATGGCTACACCTTC. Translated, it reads CASSLVPAGTDYGYTF.